This T cell receptor beta chain was recorded in a study of blood T cell repertoires in COVID-19. The participants were between roughly 18 and 89 years old and came from about two dozen US areas. In assigning cohorts, the study relied on participant-reported clinical history. Original processing methods: Estimation of nucleated cell counts relied on the amplification of reference gene primers. The method was immunoSEQ multiplex PCR; TCRdb's version includes in-frame clones alone and lacks a portion of them. V and J calls and clone size come straight from that table; D and trimming were deduced from the DNA. The data hold about 500,000 clones, with roughly 87% observed a single time. This clonotype originated in a woman in her late teens or twenties who had recovered from COVID-19. The sequenced sample consisted of PBMCs or T cells enriched from blood (not recorded which).

This chain's CDR3 is CASGKTGGNTEAFF. In nucleotides, the CDR3 is TGCGCCAGCGGAAAGACAGGGGGCAACACTGAAGCTTTCTTT. This chain links TRBV10-2 with TRBJ1-1, with 10 positions matching TRBD1. This CDR3 has 14 amino acids. Germline lookup yields CDR1 WSHSY and CDR2 SAAADI. Trimming at V came to 8 bases and at J to 2 bases, leaving 5 bases not matched to a gene.